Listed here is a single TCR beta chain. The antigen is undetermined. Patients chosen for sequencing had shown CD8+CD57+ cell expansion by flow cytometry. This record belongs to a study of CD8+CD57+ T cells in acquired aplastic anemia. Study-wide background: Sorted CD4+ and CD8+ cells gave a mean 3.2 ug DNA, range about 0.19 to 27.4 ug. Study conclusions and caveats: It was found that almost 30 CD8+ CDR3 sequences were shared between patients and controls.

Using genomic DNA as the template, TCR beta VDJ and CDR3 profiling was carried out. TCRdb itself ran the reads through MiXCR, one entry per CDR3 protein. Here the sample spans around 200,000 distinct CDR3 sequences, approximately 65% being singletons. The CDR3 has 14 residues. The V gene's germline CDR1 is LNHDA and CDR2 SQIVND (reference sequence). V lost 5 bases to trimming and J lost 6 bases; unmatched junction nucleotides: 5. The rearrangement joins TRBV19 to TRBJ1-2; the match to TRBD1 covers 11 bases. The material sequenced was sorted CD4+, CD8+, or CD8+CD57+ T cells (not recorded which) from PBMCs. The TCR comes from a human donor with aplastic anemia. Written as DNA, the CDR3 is TGTGCCAGTAGTTTGGACAGGGGGCGCGATGGCTACACCTTC. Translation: CASSLDRGRDGYTF.